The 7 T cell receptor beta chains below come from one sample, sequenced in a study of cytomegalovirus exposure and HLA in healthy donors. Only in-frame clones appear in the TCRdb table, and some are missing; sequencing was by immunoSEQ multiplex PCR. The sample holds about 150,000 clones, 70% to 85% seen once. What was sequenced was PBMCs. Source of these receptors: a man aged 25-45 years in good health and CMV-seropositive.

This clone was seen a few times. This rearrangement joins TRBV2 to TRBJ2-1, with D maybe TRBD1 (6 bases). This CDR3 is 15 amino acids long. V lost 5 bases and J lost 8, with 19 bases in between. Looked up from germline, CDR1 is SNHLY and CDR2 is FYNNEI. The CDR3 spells CASSKGQVIGDEQFF. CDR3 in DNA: TGTGCCAGCAGTAAGGGACAAGTAATTGGAGATGAGCAGTTCTTC.

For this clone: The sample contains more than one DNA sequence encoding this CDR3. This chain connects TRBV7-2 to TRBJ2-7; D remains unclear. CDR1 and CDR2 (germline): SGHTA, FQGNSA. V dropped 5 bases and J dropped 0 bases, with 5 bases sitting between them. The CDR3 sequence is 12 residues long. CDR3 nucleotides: TGTGCCAGCAGCCCCAGCTCCTACGAGCAGTACTTC. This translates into CASSPSSYEQYF.

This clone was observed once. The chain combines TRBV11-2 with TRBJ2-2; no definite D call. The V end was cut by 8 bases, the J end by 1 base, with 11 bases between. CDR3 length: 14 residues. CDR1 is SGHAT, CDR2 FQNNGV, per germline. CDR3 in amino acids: CASPSYGNTGELFF. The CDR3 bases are TGTGCCAGCCCTAGTTACGGGAACACCGGGGAGCTGTTTTTT.

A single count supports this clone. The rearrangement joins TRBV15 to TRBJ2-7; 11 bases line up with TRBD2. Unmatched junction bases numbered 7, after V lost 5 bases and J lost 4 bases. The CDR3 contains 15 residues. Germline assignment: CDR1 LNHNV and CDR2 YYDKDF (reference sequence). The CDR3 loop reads CATSPSLAGGYEQYF. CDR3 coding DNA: TGTGCCACCAGCCCGAGCCTAGCGGGAGGATACGAGCAGTACTTC.

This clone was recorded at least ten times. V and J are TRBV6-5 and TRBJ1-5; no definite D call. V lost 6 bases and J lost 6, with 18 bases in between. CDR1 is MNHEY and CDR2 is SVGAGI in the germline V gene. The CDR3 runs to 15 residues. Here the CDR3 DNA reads TGTGCCAGCAGGGCCTTGGCGGGCCCCCGTCAGCCCCAGCATTTT. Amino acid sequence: CASRALAGPRQPQHF.

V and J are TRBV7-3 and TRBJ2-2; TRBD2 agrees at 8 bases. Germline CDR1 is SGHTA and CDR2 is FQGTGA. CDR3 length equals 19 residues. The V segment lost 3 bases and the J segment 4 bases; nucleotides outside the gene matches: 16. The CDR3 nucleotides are TGTGCCAGCAGCTTGAAAGGGCCAGCGGGGGCCGCCTTCACCGGGGAGCTGTTTTTT. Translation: CASSLKGPAGAAFTGELFF.

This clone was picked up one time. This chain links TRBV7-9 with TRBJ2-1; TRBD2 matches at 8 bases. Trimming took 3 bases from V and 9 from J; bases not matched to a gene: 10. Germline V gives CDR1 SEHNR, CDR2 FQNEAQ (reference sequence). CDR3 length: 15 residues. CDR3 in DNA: TGTGCCAGCAGCTTGAGCGGGGGAATCGGGCCTGAGCAGTTCTTC. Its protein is CASSLSGGIGPEQFF. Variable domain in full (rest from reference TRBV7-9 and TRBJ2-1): DTGVSQNPRHKITKRGQNVTFRCDPISEHNRLYWYRQTLGQGPEFLTYFQNEAQLEKSRLLSDRFSAERPKGSFSTLEIQRTEQGDSAMYLCASSLSGGIGPEQFFGPGTRLTVL.